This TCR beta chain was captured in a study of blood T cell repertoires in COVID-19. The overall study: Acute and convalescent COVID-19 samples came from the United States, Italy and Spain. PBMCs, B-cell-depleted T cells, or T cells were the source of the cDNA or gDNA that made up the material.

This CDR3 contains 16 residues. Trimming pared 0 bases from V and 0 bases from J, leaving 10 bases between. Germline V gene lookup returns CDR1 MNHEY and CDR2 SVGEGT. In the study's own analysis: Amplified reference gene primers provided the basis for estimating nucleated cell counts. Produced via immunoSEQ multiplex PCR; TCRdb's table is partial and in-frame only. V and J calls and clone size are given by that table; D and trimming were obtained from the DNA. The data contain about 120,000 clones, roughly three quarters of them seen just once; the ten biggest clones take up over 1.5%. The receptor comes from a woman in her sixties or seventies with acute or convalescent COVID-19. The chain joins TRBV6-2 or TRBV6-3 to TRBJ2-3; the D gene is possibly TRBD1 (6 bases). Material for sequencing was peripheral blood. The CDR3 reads CASSYSGAQSTDTQYF. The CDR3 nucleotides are TGTGCCAGCAGTTACTCGGGGGCCCAGAGCACAGATACGCAGTATTTT.